The rows below give T cell receptor beta chains drawn from one sample of a study of response to subunit inactivated influenza vaccine. Each CDR3 protein is one row after TCRdb ran MiXCR on the RT-PCR reads. This table holds over 150,000 distinct CDR3 sequences, about a tenth found once. Here the sequenced sample was non-naive T cells sorted from PBMCs, taken on the day of vaccination. These receptors originate from a man aged 50 to 59 who received an inactivated influenza vaccine. Each CDR3 is given with its conserved first and last residue. Fields, in order: CDR3 DNA, CDR3 protein, clone size, V gene, D gene, J gene. The D gene is left open where the match is weak. Size is stated for part of the rows, as once, few or many counts, or as a class when the clone is expanded.

CDR3nt: TGTGCCAGCAGTTTATACGGGGAAAACATTCAGTACTTC; CDR3aa: CASSLYGENIQYF; abundance: .; v_gene: TRBV27; d_gene: .; j_gene: TRBJ2-4
CDR3nt: TGTGCCAGCAGCTTGGCCCCACCCACAGATACGCAGTATTTT; CDR3aa: CASSLAPPTDTQYF; abundance: few; v_gene: TRBV5-4; d_gene: .; j_gene: TRBJ2-3
CDR3nt: TGTGCCAGCAGGCCAGTGGCAGGGGAAGGCCATGAGCAGTTCTTC; CDR3aa: CASRPVAGEGHEQFF; abundance: few; v_gene: TRBV11-2; d_gene: .; j_gene: TRBJ2-1
CDR3nt: TGTGCCAGCAGCTTAGAGGACGCCACAGATACGCAGTATTTT; CDR3aa: CASSLEDATDTQYF; abundance: many; v_gene: TRBV11-2; d_gene: .; j_gene: TRBJ2-3
CDR3nt: TGCGCCAGCAGCCAAGAGCCCCAGGGAGCCTCTGGCTACACCTTC; CDR3aa: CASSQEPQGASGYTF; abundance: .; v_gene: TRBV4-1; d_gene: .; j_gene: TRBJ1-2
CDR3nt: TGTGCCAGCAGCTCGGGACTAGCGGGGGTCGAGCAGTACTTC; CDR3aa: CASSSGLAGVEQYF; abundance: few; v_gene: TRBV7-2; d_gene: TRBD2; j_gene: TRBJ2-7
CDR3nt: TGTGCCAGCTCCCCCGCCAGGGAGTACAATGAGCAGTTCTTC; CDR3aa: CASSPAREYNEQFF; abundance: many; v_gene: TRBV18; d_gene: .; j_gene: TRBJ2-1
CDR3nt: TGTGCCAGCAGCTACTACACCAACACTGAAGCTTTCTTT; CDR3aa: CASSYYTNTEAFF; abundance: .; v_gene: TRBV11-2; d_gene: .; j_gene: TRBJ1-1
CDR3nt: TGTGCCAGCAGCTTGGTGGCTAGCGGGAGGACAGATACGCAGTATTTT; CDR3aa: CASSLVASGRTDTQYF; abundance: many; v_gene: TRBV5-6; d_gene: TRBD2; j_gene: TRBJ2-3
CDR3nt: TGTGCCAGCAGTTATGGGTGGGGGGGCCGAACAGATACGCAGTATTTT; CDR3aa: CASSYGWGGRTDTQYF; abundance: .; v_gene: TRBV6-5; d_gene: .; j_gene: TRBJ2-3
CDR3nt: TGCAGCGTCCTCGTCGGGAGCAATCAGCCCCAGCATTTT; CDR3aa: CSVLVGSNQPQHF; abundance: many; v_gene: TRBV29-1; d_gene: .; j_gene: TRBJ1-5
CDR3nt: TGTGCCATCAGTTTGGGTGGGGATGAGCAGTTCTTC; CDR3aa: CAISLGGDEQFF; abundance: .; v_gene: TRBV10-3; d_gene: .; j_gene: TRBJ2-1
CDR3nt: TGCAGTGCTAGACCACAGGGTGATGGCTACACCTTC; CDR3aa: CSARPQGDGYTF; abundance: few; v_gene: TRBV20-1; d_gene: .; j_gene: TRBJ1-2
CDR3nt: TGTGCCAGTTCGACTAGCGGGAGTATCAATGAGCAGTTCTTC; CDR3aa: CASSTSGSINEQFF; abundance: .; v_gene: TRBV28; d_gene: TRBD2; j_gene: TRBJ2-1
CDR3nt: TGTGCCAGCAGTTACGACAGCGGATACACAGATACGCAGTATTTT; CDR3aa: CASSYDSGYTDTQYF; abundance: few; v_gene: TRBV6-5; d_gene: .; j_gene: TRBJ2-3
CDR3nt: TGTGCCAGCAGCCCATCGATGACTAGCGGGGGGGCAGATACGCAGTATTTT; CDR3aa: CASSPSMTSGGADTQYF; abundance: many; v_gene: TRBV7-2; d_gene: TRBD2; j_gene: TRBJ2-3
CDR3nt: TGTGCCAGCAGCAAAGCGGGACAGTACTATGGCTACACCTTC; CDR3aa: CASSKAGQYYGYTF; abundance: few; v_gene: TRBV21-1; d_gene: .; j_gene: TRBJ1-2
CDR3nt: TGTGCCAGCAGGACCACCAATCAGGGGGGTTTACACGAGCAGTACTTC; CDR3aa: CASRTTNQGGLHEQYF; abundance: .; v_gene: TRBV6-1; d_gene: .; j_gene: TRBJ2-7
CDR3nt: TGTGCCAGCAGTTCCCGGACCTACTACTACACAGATACGCAGTATTTT; CDR3aa: CASSSRTYYYTDTQYF; abundance: many; v_gene: TRBV6-2/TRBV6-3; d_gene: .; j_gene: TRBJ2-3
CDR3nt: TGTGCCTGGAGCCTTGGAGGGACCTCTGGAAACACCATATATTTT; CDR3aa: CAWSLGGTSGNTIYF; abundance: .; v_gene: TRBV30; d_gene: .; j_gene: TRBJ1-3
CDR3nt: TGCGCCAGCAGCTTGGACACAGGCTTCGAGCAGTACTTC; CDR3aa: CASSLDTGFEQYF; abundance: many; v_gene: TRBV5-1; d_gene: .; j_gene: TRBJ2-7
CDR3nt: TGTGCTAGCAGCCCAGTGGGGGGCTTAGAGACCCAGTACTTC; CDR3aa: CASSPVGGLETQYF; abundance: few; v_gene: TRBV7-7; d_gene: .; j_gene: TRBJ2-5
CDR3nt: TGCGCCAGCAGCTTGGCTATAGCGAGCGGAACAGATACGCAGTATTTT; CDR3aa: CASSLAIASGTDTQYF; abundance: many; v_gene: TRBV5-1; d_gene: .; j_gene: TRBJ2-3
CDR3nt: TGTGCCAGCAGTGATGAGCGCCTAGACTCCTACGAGCAGTACTTC; CDR3aa: CASSDERLDSYEQYF; abundance: .; v_gene: TRBV6-1; d_gene: .; j_gene: TRBJ2-7
CDR3nt: TGTGCCAGCAGCCGCATAGCGGGAGGGTCAACAGATACGCAGTATTTT; CDR3aa: CASSRIAGGSTDTQYF; abundance: .; v_gene: TRBV14; d_gene: TRBD2; j_gene: TRBJ2-3
CDR3nt: TGTGCCAGCAGAAGGACAGGGAACACTGAAGCTTTCTTT; CDR3aa: CASRRTGNTEAFF; abundance: .; v_gene: TRBV5-6; d_gene: TRBD1; j_gene: TRBJ1-1
CDR3nt: TGTGCCAGCAACCGGGTCTCCGGACAGGGATCCTACAATGAGCAGTTCTTC; CDR3aa: CASNRVSGQGSYNEQFF; abundance: .; v_gene: TRBV2; d_gene: TRBD1; j_gene: TRBJ2-1
CDR3nt: TGCGCCAGCAGCCCGTTACTAGCGGGGGGATACAATGAGCAGTTCTTC; CDR3aa: CASSPLLAGGYNEQFF; abundance: .; v_gene: TRBV4-3; d_gene: TRBD2; j_gene: TRBJ2-1
CDR3nt: TGTGCCAGCAGCCGCCTTGCGGGGGGCAGAGACAATGAGCAGTTCTTC; CDR3aa: CASSRLAGGRDNEQFF; abundance: .; v_gene: TRBV3-1; d_gene: TRBD2; j_gene: TRBJ2-1
CDR3nt: TGTGCCACCAGTGTCGGGTGGGAGGACCAAGAGACCCAGTACTTC; CDR3aa: CATSVGWEDQETQYF; abundance: .; v_gene: TRBV24-1; d_gene: .; j_gene: TRBJ2-5
CDR3nt: TGCGCCAGCAGCTTGGCAGGGGTCGATGAGCAGTTCTTC; CDR3aa: CASSLAGVDEQFF; abundance: many; v_gene: TRBV5-1; d_gene: .; j_gene: TRBJ2-1
CDR3nt: TGTGCCAGCAGCCCCAGACCGGGACTGAGCACAGATACGCAGTATTTT; CDR3aa: CASSPRPGLSTDTQYF; abundance: few; v_gene: TRBV7-2; d_gene: .; j_gene: TRBJ2-3
CDR3nt: TGTGCAAGTCGCTTAGCGGTTCTAAAGGGCACCGGGGAGCTGTTTTTT; CDR3aa: CASRLAVLKGTGELFF; abundance: .; v_gene: TRBV12-2; d_gene: .; j_gene: TRBJ2-2
CDR3nt: TGTGCCAGCTCAAAAACAGGGGTCGACACTGAAGCTTTCTTT; CDR3aa: CASSKTGVDTEAFF; abundance: .; v_gene: TRBV18; d_gene: TRBD1; j_gene: TRBJ1-1
CDR3nt: TGTGCCAGCAGCGCCAGGAAAACTAGCACAGATACGCAGTATTTT; CDR3aa: CASSARKTSTDTQYF; abundance: few; v_gene: TRBV7-2; d_gene: .; j_gene: TRBJ2-3
CDR3nt: TGTGCCAGCAGCTTGGTCGACTCCTACGAGCAGTACTTC; CDR3aa: CASSLVDSYEQYF; abundance: many; v_gene: TRBV5-6; d_gene: .; j_gene: TRBJ2-7
CDR3nt: TGTGCCAGCAGCTTCTCGGGACAGACATACGAGCAGTACTTC; CDR3aa: CASSFSGQTYEQYF; abundance: few; v_gene: TRBV9; d_gene: TRBD1; j_gene: TRBJ2-7
CDR3nt: TGTGCCAGCAGTCCCCCTCCCGGGCTCAAAAAAGAGACCCAGTACTTC; CDR3aa: CASSPPPGLKKETQYF; abundance: few; v_gene: TRBV28; d_gene: .; j_gene: TRBJ2-5
CDR3nt: TGTGCCTGGAACGCGCCGGGACTAGCGGGAGGTAAAGCGGCCAAAAACATTCAGTACTTC; CDR3aa: CAWNAPGLAGGKAAKNIQYF; abundance: .; v_gene: TRBV30; d_gene: TRBD2; j_gene: TRBJ2-4
CDR3nt: TGTGCCAGCAGTTCCACCGGGACAGGGCACGCGGGGTTCTATGGCTACACCTTC; CDR3aa: CASSSTGTGHAGFYGYTF; abundance: .; v_gene: TRBV28; d_gene: TRBD1; j_gene: TRBJ1-2
CDR3nt: TGTGCCAGCAGCTTACTAGCTAGGGATACGCAGTATTTT; CDR3aa: CASSLLARDTQYF; abundance: .; v_gene: TRBV7-2; d_gene: .; j_gene: TRBJ2-3
CDR3nt: TGCAGTGCTAGAGATCCGCGGGGAGGGGATGAGCAGTTCTTC; CDR3aa: CSARDPRGGDEQFF; abundance: .; v_gene: TRBV20-1; d_gene: TRBD2; j_gene: TRBJ2-1
CDR3nt: TGTGCCAGTAGTTTCCACCGGGACAGGAACACCGGGGAGCTGTTTTTT; CDR3aa: CASSFHRDRNTGELFF; abundance: few; v_gene: TRBV19; d_gene: TRBD1; j_gene: TRBJ2-2
CDR3nt: TGTGCCAGCAGCCAATCCGGGACTAGCGGGGGGGCCCACAATGAGCAGTTCTTC; CDR3aa: CASSQSGTSGGAHNEQFF; abundance: .; v_gene: TRBV11-2; d_gene: TRBD2; j_gene: TRBJ2-1
CDR3nt: TGTGCCAGCAGCGCGGCGACAGTCAACTCCGAGCAGTACTTC; CDR3aa: CASSAATVNSEQYF; abundance: few; v_gene: TRBV9; d_gene: .; j_gene: TRBJ2-7
CDR3nt: TGTGCCAGCAGCGCAGGGGCCACGGCGGGCAATCAGCCCCAGCATTTT; CDR3aa: CASSAGATAGNQPQHF; abundance: many; v_gene: TRBV9; d_gene: .; j_gene: TRBJ1-5